The entry that follows covers one T cell receptor (beta chain) sequence. What it recognizes is unknown. PCR amplification relied on 60 Vbeta primers (plus 13 Jbeta primers). Original data processing: Around 11 million of tens of millions of unique TCR beta chains were shared, per a later count. TCRdb's copy holds only in-frame clones and misses some; the assay was immunoSEQ multiplex PCR. V and J calls and clone size are copied from that table; D and trimming were computed from the DNA. This sample has approximately 250,000 clones, with roughly 84% found just once. These data belong to a study of cytomegalovirus exposure and HLA in healthy donors. Study outcomes and limitations: It was assumed in the presence/absence analyses that sequencing depth was roughly uniform across donors.

The CDR3 has 15 residues. V was pared by 0 bases and J by 2 bases, with 10 bases between. The germline CDR1 and CDR2 sequences are SEHNR and FQNEAQ (reference sequence). The chain combines TRBV7-9 with TRBJ1-1, with a weak D call TRBD1 (5 bases). The TCR sequence derives from a girl aged 2-9 years in good health and CMV-seronegative. Source material: PBMCs. The CDR3 is CASSLAGVGNTEAFF. The CDR3 coding sequence is TGTGCCAGCAGCTTAGCAGGGGTCGGAAACACTGAAGCTTTCTTT. The variable domain in full, completed from reference TRBV7-9 and TRBJ1-1, reads DTGVSQNPRHKITKRGQNVTFRCDPISEHNRLYWYRQTLGQGPEFLTYFQNEAQLEKSRLLSDRFSAERPKGSFSTLEIQRTEQGDSAMYLCASSLAGVGNTEAFFGQGTRLTVV.